This T cell receptor beta chain was recovered during a study of T cell responses to AZD1222 COVID-19 vaccine. Study observations and caveats: The sample set comprised mostly white British donors with more females, and clonal diversity was possibly underestimated. Unmutated variant regions are reportedly the target of nearly half of TCRs that are spike-specific.

Produced via immunoSEQ multiplex PCR; TCRdb's table is partial and in-frame only. Of 56,000 or so clones listed, roughly 88% are singletons. In regard to this clone: What it binds is unknown.

The origin of this receptor is an adult in good health. The specimen was peripheral blood, collected on day 0 of AZD1222 vaccination.

The CDR3 sequence: CASSLSTGGNYGYTF. CDR3 bases: TGCGCCAGCAGCTTGTCTACGGGGGGAAACTATGGCTACACCTTC. The chain has TRBV5-1 and TRBJ1-2; a weak D match, TRBD1 (5 bases). Germline CDR1 is SGHRS and CDR2 is YFSETQ. The CDR3 extends over 15 amino acids. V dropped 1 base and J dropped 2 bases, with 12 bases sitting between them.